This T cell receptor (beta chain) was recovered during a study of CD4 T cells in relation to SARS-CoV-2 and coronaviruses. Notes on the study in general: The cross-reactivity analysis covered only spike protein, not other viral proteins.

In regard to this clone: Its antigen is undetermined.

The CDR3 loop spans 13 amino acids. V trimming: 7 bases; J trimming: 6 bases; junction bases outside the gene matches: 4. CDR1 and CDR2 from the germline V gene are SQVTM and ANQGSEA. Clones were read by immunoSEQ multiplex PCR, and TCRdb kept only the in-frame ones, dropping some. The sample yields tens of thousands of clones, about 94% seen once. Unexposed donor CD4+ T cells date from about 2011-2018, before the COVID-19 pandemic. This receptor was obtained from a human donor in good health. Sample: naive CD4+ T cells from PBMCs. The subset: naive CD4+ T cells isolated by negative enrichment. The chain recombines TRBV29-1 with TRBJ1-6; 9 bases are shared with TRBD1. CDR3 residues: CSAGTGINSPLHF. The DNA of the CDR3 is TGCAGCGCTGGGACAGGGATTAATTCACCCCTCCACTTT.